This TCR beta chain is drawn from a study of control samples from healthy donors and cancer patients. The CDR3 is 14 amino acids. CDR1 is SGHNT, CDR2 YYREEE, per germline (reference sequence). V lost 2 bases and J 6 bases, leaving 9 bases between the germline ends. Produced via immunoSEQ multiplex PCR; TCRdb's table is partial and in-frame only. The sample carries 160,000 or so clones, about 95% recorded once. This chain connects TRBV5-4 to TRBJ1-6; tentative D call: TRBD1 (5 bases). This TCR was sampled from a man aged 55-75 years with colorectal cancer. Material for sequencing was PBMCs. CDR3 protein: CASSFRDGNSPLHF. Written as DNA, the CDR3 is TGTGCCAGCAGCTTCCGGGACGGTAATTCACCCCTCCACTTT.